The source of this TCR beta chain is a study of blood T cells in healthy people across ages. A second PCR of roughly 7 to 11 cycles used a sample-barcoded 5' primer and a J-beta primer mix. TCRdb called the 5' RACE reads again in MiXCR, with one record for every CDR3 protein. Of about 800,000 distinct CDR3 sequences detected, around 25% appear once; the ten largest clones hold under 4%. This clonotype was found a few times. V lost 6 bases and J lost 1, with 10 bases in between. The CDR3 has 14 amino acids. CDR1 MDHEN and CDR2 SYDVKM come from the germline V gene. The same sample was also used in a study of T cells of mothers and their children.

This sequence was found in a boy between 10 and 17 years old in good health. V usage is TRBV28 and J usage is TRBJ1-3; D gene ambiguous. Input material: blood. CDR3 residues: CASRGPGSGNTIYF. CDR3 bases: TGTGCCAGCAGGGGCCCCGGGTCTGGAAACACCATATATTTT.